Listed below are T cell receptor beta chains from one sample, sequenced in a study of T-cell memory formation after mild COVID-19. Each CDR3 protein gets one entry after TCRdb re-called the 5' RACE reads with MiXCR. The sample shows around 200,000 distinct CDR3 sequences, around 26% of them seen only once. The sample taken for sequencing was PBMCs or a T cell subset sorted from them (not recorded which). The source of these receptors is an adult woman who had mild COVID-19 (a few samples of this study predate the infection). Cell type and time point are not known. Each CDR3 is given without its conserved first and last residue.

v_call	j_call	cdr3_aa
TRBV5-1	TRBJ1-2	ASSVVQAADIGGYT
TRBV6-5	TRBJ2-7	ASSYSPGQWSEQY
TRBV7-7	TRBJ2-7	ASSPDSADDSYEQY
TRBV6-6	TRBJ1-1	ASTKGGRGSEAF
TRBV7-2	TRBJ2-7	ASSLGGWEQY
TRBV6-5	TRBJ1-6	ASSYSDGRNSPLH
TRBV2	TRBJ2-3	ASSDETDTQY
TRBV20-1	TRBJ2-3	SARDWSNNTDTQY
TRBV7-2	TRBJ2-4	ASSLRDSQLAKNIQY
TRBV25-1	TRBJ1-5	ASSDRRDQPQH
TRBV7-9	TRBJ2-2	ASPDWGRATGELF
TRBV12-3/TRBV12-4	TRBJ2-7	ASSQRSAKVYEQY
TRBV9	TRBJ1-1	ASSAGGQRITEAF
TRBV5-1	TRBJ2-5	ASRKPGLQETQY
TRBV15	TRBJ1-2	ATSPQIGDGYT
TRBV2	TRBJ2-3	ASSPLLAGGLGTDTQY
TRBV29-1	TRBJ2-3	SVAGLAETDTQY
TRBV5-5	TRBJ1-5	ASSFLSDSGQGGNQPQH
TRBV2	TRBJ2-1	ASSESGLAYNEQF
TRBV4-1	TRBJ1-5	ASSSRQELGQPQH
TRBV27	TRBJ1-6	ASRAVTGQGWNSPLH
TRBV5-6	TRBJ2-7	ASSGGLAGRFYEQY
TRBV7-9	TRBJ2-3	ASSLALGDWTSDTQY
TRBV20-1	TRBJ2-2	SARERVGELF
TRBV20-1	TRBJ1-1	SATNWVMNTEAL